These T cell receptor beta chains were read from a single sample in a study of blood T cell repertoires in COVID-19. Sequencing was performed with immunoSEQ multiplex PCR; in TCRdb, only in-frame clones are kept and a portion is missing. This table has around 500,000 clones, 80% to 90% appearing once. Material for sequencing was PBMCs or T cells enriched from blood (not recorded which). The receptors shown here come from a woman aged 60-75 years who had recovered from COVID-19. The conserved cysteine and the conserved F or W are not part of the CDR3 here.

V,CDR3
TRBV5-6,ASSLARDRRTFNTGELF
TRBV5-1,ASSFPDRSYEQY
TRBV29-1,SVARGEKLF
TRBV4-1,ASSQANSPLH
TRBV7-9,ASSLGQTEQY
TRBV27,ASSLSEEGIYEQY
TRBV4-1,ASSQETSNYEQY
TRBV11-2,ASSLTGGNEQF
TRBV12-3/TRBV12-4,ASRQGFNEKLF
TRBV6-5,ASRSTGLTNEKLF
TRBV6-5,ASRITYYEQY
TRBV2,ASSLQGSNQPQH
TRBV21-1,ANLGENEQY
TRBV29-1,SVVNQADTQY
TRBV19,ASSTPGIPYYGYT
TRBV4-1,ASSPNLRDWRAEAF
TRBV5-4,ASSLATGGLTDTQY
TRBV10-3,AINHGTPYEQY
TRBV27,ASTRGAHSPLH
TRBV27,ASRLQGSGNTIY
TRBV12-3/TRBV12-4,ASSPDRGTEAF
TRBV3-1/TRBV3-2,ASSQRTGDQH
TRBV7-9,ASSLATGGHTEAF
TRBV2,ASSQSARDSGGPQY
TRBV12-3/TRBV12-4,ASKMTGWYGYT
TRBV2,ASTLGTQRGSYEQY
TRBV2,ASRNRGTVAFGYT
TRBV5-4,ASSMTSGPTDTQY
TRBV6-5,ASSRDRGEEKLF
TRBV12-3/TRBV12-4,ASSSQGNEQF
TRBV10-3,AISDSTNEQF
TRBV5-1,ASSTGQGYGYT
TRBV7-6,ASSPSGGSQY
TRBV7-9,ASSLPGQGRTGELF
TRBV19,ASSITGRRDPALNTEAF
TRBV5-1,ASSLLSGQGDTGELF
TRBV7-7,ASSLGSGDGNTIY
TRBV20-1,SASIQSWEQF
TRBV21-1,ASSKIAAVDGPQH
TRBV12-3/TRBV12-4,ASSLVSFVAF
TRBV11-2,ASGRLRGNNYGYT
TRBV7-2,ASSSSPSTEAF
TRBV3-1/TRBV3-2,ASSQEKRSYGYT
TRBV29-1,SVKDRGWDTEAF
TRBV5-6,ASSLEGGAGGAYGYT
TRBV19,ASSTPATGNQPQH